This T cell receptor beta chain was captured by sequencing in a study of cytomegalovirus exposure and HLA in healthy donors (dated 2017 in TCRdb). Concerning the study at large: In an earlier analysis of roughly 500 of the donors, around 300 Gb of sequence data and 100 million or so unique TCR beta sequences from about 179 million T cells were reported. About 310 gigabases of sequencing data and approximately 93 million unique TCR sequences were included in an early release covering 550 to 800 HLA-typed donors. Of the roughly 430 genotyped donors, roughly 85% fell in the genetic ancestry cluster associated with self-reported Caucasian donors. The aim of the study was to test whether cataloging public T cell receptors could identify signatures of past pathogen exposure. The study used immunosequencing to profile the T cell repertoires of approximately 630 subjects and linked those repertoires to cytomegalovirus serostatus. Along with the approximately 600-subject first cohort, a separate validation cohort of approximately 110 different subjects was used. The study combined high-throughput TCR immunosequencing, statistical association of individual TCRs with disease status, and machine learning to predict cytomegalovirus infection status. A later analysis re-examined previously published TCR beta repertoires from roughly 650 donors and added high-resolution HLA genotyping to investigate patterns of TCR occurrence. In the later analysis, no new phenotypic data were used to find candidate immune exposures; instead, reliance was placed on TCR beta sequences and their occurrence across donors. In an earlier analysis of about 590 of the donors, high-throughput TCR beta sequencing was used to judge whether each TCR beta V gene segment behaved as functional or pseudogenic. Donor age, sex, ethnicity and CMV serostatus were collected together with the repertoire data. A later genetic analysis used genome-wide SNP genotypes for about 60% of the roughly 700 donors, treating that subset as a discovery cohort. Every repertoire in the discovery cohort had been generated on one and the same sequencing platform. HLA typing covered class I and class II loci at four-digit resolution. The number of donors typed differed by locus, with roughly 629-640 for A, B, C, DRB1 and DQB1, more than 500 for DQA1, over 600 for DPA1, and some 440 for DPB1. Roughly five DR-DQ haplotypes were handled as single units for association and clustering, since linkage in the cohort was strong. On average, 235,054 unique TCR beta nucleotide sequences were sequenced per donor among 398 genotyped donors of the cohort, with 15% to 20% of those sequences being non-productive.

Measured from the cysteine to the phenylalanine, the CDR3 is 15 residues long. Only the CDR3 DNA stays, 45 bases, in frame from base 1. In the germline V gene, CDR1 corresponds to SNHLY and CDR2 to FYNNEI. Germline trimming amounts to 1 base on V and 6 bases on J, with 2 as the count of junction bases outside the gene matches. Concerning this clone itself: Its antigen specificity is not known. Base-call qualities are not available, and no considerably larger clone is one nucleotide away.

Library preparation used the immunoSEQ multiplex PCR assay. A mixture of 60 forward primers for TCR Vbeta segments and 13 reverse primers for TCR Jbeta segments was used in the multiplex PCR. Amplification of the CDR3 region of rearranged TCR beta genes was performed with a multiplex PCR assay on genomic DNA. Amplified TCR beta libraries were sequenced as 87-base-pair reads on the Illumina HiSeq System. In the paper's pipeline: A later analysis counted some 74 million unique TCR beta chains across the 500 to 850 repertoires, and 9 million to 14 million of these chains were shared by at least two donors. To remove PCR and sequencing errors, raw reads were error-corrected and collapsed into unique sequences using a nearest-neighbor algorithm that merged closely related sequences. CDR3 sequences were aligned to IMGT reference sequences to assign V, D and J gene segments. For a sequence to be retained, a match of at least six nucleotides to both a V gene segment and a J gene segment was required. Rearrangements were called productive when the CDR3 lacked stop codons and stayed in frame with V and J; all others were non-productive. CDR3 was defined by IMGT convention, running from the second conserved V-encoded cysteine to the conserved J-encoded phenylalanine. The earlier analysis of about 560 of the donors excluded any sequence lacking an unambiguous match to a single V gene segment. In an earlier analysis of a few hundred of the donors, V segments were called functional above 56.7% productive rearrangements and were called segregating when the between-donor standard deviation exceeded 5%. A statistical classification framework was built for diagnosing cytomegalovirus status from the catalog of TCR beta chain sequences. V and J gene assignment, in a later analysis, came from comparing TCR nucleotide sequences with IMGT/GENE-DB human TR gene sequences. A later analysis assigned CDR3 sequences and most-parsimonious VDJ recombination scenarios with the TCRdist pipeline. In a later analysis, every TCR beta chain was defined by the combination of its CDR3 amino acid sequence and its V-gene family, and reads without a unique V-gene family were dropped. As a way to deal with suspected cross-contamination and a sequencing artifact, a later analysis dropped 640 or so nucleotide sequences that were highly shared and had low generation probability. In a later analysis, a clonal expansion index for each public chain was calculated from normalized within-repertoire ranks of inferred template counts. A later analysis computed generation probabilities with a VDJ recombination model fitted to out-of-frame rearrangements, and checked the results against IGoR. In a later analysis, hypergeometric tests were used to score TCR-TCR, TCR-HLA and TCR-CMV co-occurrence, with a repertoire-size bias correction applied to TCR pairs. A later analysis estimated false discovery rates by permuting HLA or CMV assignments 20 times. In a later analysis, co-occurring TCRs were grouped using DBSCAN, and TCRdist sequence similarity was added for clustering within HLA-allele-positive subsets. Co-occurrence clustering excluded repertoires with fewer than 30,000 or more than 120,000 public chains, plus five with anomalous nucleotide sharing. TCRdb stores this immuneACCESS table with in-frame sequences only. Part of the clones is absent; in the studies checked, under half of the shortfall reflects unresolved V genes, and no reason is known for the rest. V and J calls and clone size come straight from that table; D and trimming were deduced from the DNA. This sample comprises 80,000 to 95,000 clones, approximately 57% of them detected only once. 5% to 6.5% of the sample is taken by the ten largest.

The full study reports these points: A later analysis found that HLA-associated TCR beta chains were more clonally expanded and had lower generation probabilities than equally common non-associated chains. In a later analysis, the rate of TCR association differed among HLA loci, with DRB1 alleles having the most associated TCRs and HLA-C alleles having the fewest. While some public TCRs were present in many individuals, most TCR sequences turned up only very rarely across donors. An association between a missense DCLRE1C variant and V-gene and J-gene trimming of TCR beta chains was found in a later genetic analysis and replicated in an independent cohort. According to a later analysis, most CMV-associated TCR beta chains appeared to be HLA-restricted, and the HLA associations seemed to be driven largely by CMV exposure. In a later analysis, several top co-occurrence clusters were reported to appear linked to parvovirus B19, influenza, CMV and Epstein-Barr virus. A further reported finding was that TCR beta sequences accurately predicted the HLA-A and HLA-B alleles for most subjects in the first cohort. The only immune exposure information available for the cohort was CMV serostatus. Because HLA typing was missing for some donors at each locus, association tests included only the typed subset. A cluster of highly shared sequence variants was judged likely to represent a technical artifact of the sequencing pipeline. Presence/absence analyses assumed roughly uniform sequencing depth across donors, an assumption that may not hold. Strong co-occurrence of HLA alleles, especially DR and DQ, made assigning TCR associations to individual alleles difficult. Broadly in line with IMGT annotations, most TCR beta V segments showed up in productive rearrangements about 87% or about 30% of the time in an earlier analysis of 587 of the donors. It was suggested by the authors that the approach could potentially be generalized to other disease states and immunological phenotypes. According to a later genetic analysis, donors in an Asian-associated ancestry cluster had fewer N-insertions in productive TCRs than the roughly 660-donor mean. In a later analysis, around 17,000 TCR beta sequences were associated with specific HLA alleles at a false discovery rate of 0.05. Three of the identified cytomegalovirus-associated TCR beta chains were confirmed in vitro to be specific for cytomegalovirus antigens. The classifier was reported to diagnose cytomegalovirus status with high specificity and sensitivity in both the original and validation cohorts. The 87-base-pair reads could not distinguish some IMGT-functional V segments, including TRBV6-2 and TRBV6-3, so those segments were excluded. Roughly 17 rarely observed V segments, including chromosome 9 orphons, were excluded from the earlier analysis of approximately 500 of the donors because counts were too low. Linkage disequilibrium might explain the correlated functional status among segregating V segments, but an unknown experimental factor could not be ruled out. The study listed 164 TCR beta chains as associated with cytomegalovirus. In this cohort, only TCR beta chains were sequenced, and detectable features were limited by the absence of alpha or paired-chain data.

The cohort comprised approximately 700 healthy bone marrow donors. All cohort members were sampled while nominally healthy, although unrecorded immune exposures were likely present. The donor tested CMV seronegative, placing the donor among the roughly 340 seronegative members of the cohort. Each donor provided a peripheral blood sample, and peripheral blood mononuclear cells were used for TCR beta sequencing. Genomic DNA was extracted from the blood cell samples with the Qiagen DNeasy Blood Extraction Kit. The receptor's source is a woman between 25 and 40 years old in good health and CMV-seronegative. The sequencing input was PBMCs. This chain is built from TRBV2 and TRBJ2-2, with 10 bases in between that match TRBD1. Here is the DNA: TGTGCCAGCAGTGAAGTTGGACAGGGGGCCGGGGAGCTGTTTTTT. This yields the protein CASSEVGQGAGELFF.